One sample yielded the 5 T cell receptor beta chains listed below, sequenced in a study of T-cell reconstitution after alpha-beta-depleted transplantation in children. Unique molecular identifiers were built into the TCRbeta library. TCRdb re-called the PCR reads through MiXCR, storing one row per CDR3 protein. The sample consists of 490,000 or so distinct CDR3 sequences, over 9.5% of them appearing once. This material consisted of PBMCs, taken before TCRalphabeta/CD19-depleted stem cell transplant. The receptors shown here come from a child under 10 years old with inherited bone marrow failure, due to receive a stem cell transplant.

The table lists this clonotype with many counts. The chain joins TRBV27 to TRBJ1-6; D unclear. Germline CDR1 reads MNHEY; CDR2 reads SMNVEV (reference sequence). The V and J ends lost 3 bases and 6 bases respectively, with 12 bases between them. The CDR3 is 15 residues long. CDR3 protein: CASSLEAWGNSPLHF. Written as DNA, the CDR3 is TGTGCCAGCAGTTTGGAGGCTTGGGGTAATTCACCCCTCCACTTT.

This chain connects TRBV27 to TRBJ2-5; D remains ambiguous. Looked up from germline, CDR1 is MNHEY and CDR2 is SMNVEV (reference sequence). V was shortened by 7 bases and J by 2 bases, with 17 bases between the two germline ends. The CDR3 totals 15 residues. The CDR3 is CASNPFPGLQETQYF. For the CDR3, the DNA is TGTGCCAGCAATCCTTTTCCGGGTTTACAAGAGACCCAGTACTTC.

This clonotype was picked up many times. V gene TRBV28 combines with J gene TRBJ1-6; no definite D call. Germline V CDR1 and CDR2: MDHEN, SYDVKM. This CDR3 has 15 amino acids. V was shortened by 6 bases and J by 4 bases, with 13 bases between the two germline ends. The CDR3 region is CASSQISLYNSPLHF. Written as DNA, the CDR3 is TGTGCCAGCAGCCAGATCAGTCTTTATAATTCACCCCTCCACTTT.

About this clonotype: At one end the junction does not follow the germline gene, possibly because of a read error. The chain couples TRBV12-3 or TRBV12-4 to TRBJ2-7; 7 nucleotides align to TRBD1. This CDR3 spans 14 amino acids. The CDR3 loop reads CASSLTGSVYDQYF. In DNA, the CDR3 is TGTGCCAGCAGTTTGACAGGGTCAGTTTACGACCAGTACTTC.

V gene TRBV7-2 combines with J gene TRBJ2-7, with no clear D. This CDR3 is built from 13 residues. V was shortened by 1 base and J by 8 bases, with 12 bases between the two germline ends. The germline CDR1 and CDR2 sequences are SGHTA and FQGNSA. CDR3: CASSLGVPTQQYF. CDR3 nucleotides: TGTGCCAGCAGCTTAGGCGTGCCTACCCAGCAGTACTTC.